A selection of T cell receptor beta chains follows, all from one sample in a study of blood T cell repertoires in COVID-19. TCRdb's table, derived via immunoSEQ multiplex PCR, lists solely in-frame clones and lacks some. The sample lists around 250,000 clones; more than 85% were seen once. The sample consisted of peripheral blood. The receptor set was obtained from a woman aged 70-85 years with active or convalescent COVID-19. Each CDR3 is given with its conserved first and last residue. D genes are given only for firm matches. For some rows the clone size is stated as once, few or many, or as a class when expanded; others skip it.

j_gene: TRBJ2-1; abundance: NA; d_gene: NA; v_gene: TRBV9; CDR3aa: CASSAEGRIYNEQFF; CDR3nt: TGTGCCAGCAGTGCTGAGGGCAGGATATACAATGAGCAGTTCTTC
j_gene: TRBJ2-7; abundance: once; d_gene: TRBD1; v_gene: TRBV6-2/TRBV6-3; CDR3aa: CASSWTGGYEQYF; CDR3nt: TGTGCCAGCAGTTGGACAGGGGGGTACGAGCAGTACTTC
j_gene: TRBJ1-6; abundance: NA; d_gene: NA; v_gene: TRBV2; CDR3aa: CASSEQGMNNSPLHF; CDR3nt: TGTGCCAGCAGTGAACAGGGGATGAACAATTCACCCCTCCACTTT
j_gene: TRBJ1-2; abundance: NA; d_gene: NA; v_gene: TRBV3-1/TRBV3-2; CDR3aa: CASSQEGRAGGYTF; CDR3nt: TGTGCCAGCAGCCAAGAAGGCAGGGCGGGGGGCTACACCTTC
j_gene: TRBJ1-4; abundance: NA; d_gene: TRBD1; v_gene: TRBV27; CDR3aa: CASTNNRGRTNEKLFF; CDR3nt: TGTGCCAGCACCAACAACAGGGGCAGGACTAATGAAAAACTGTTTTTT
j_gene: TRBJ1-1; abundance: NA; d_gene: TRBD1; v_gene: TRBV10-2; CDR3aa: CASSRQGEAFF; CDR3nt: TGCGCCAGCAGTAGACAGGGCGAAGCTTTCTTT
j_gene: TRBJ2-1; abundance: NA; d_gene: TRBD2; v_gene: TRBV7-2; CDR3aa: CASGLAGWGGQFF; CDR3nt: TGTGCCAGTGGCCTAGCGGGTTGGGGGGGGCAGTTCTTC
j_gene: TRBJ2-1; abundance: NA; d_gene: NA; v_gene: TRBV7-2; CDR3aa: CAERRDWNEQFF; CDR3nt: TGTGCAGAGCGCAGGGACTGGAATGAGCAGTTCTTC
j_gene: TRBJ1-2; abundance: NA; d_gene: NA; v_gene: TRBV14; CDR3aa: CASSQTPGGGYTF; CDR3nt: TGTGCCAGCAGCCAAACCCCCGGCGGTGGCTACACCTTC
j_gene: TRBJ1-1; abundance: NA; d_gene: NA; v_gene: TRBV6-5; CDR3aa: CASRRLTEAFF; CDR3nt: TGTGCCAGCAGGAGACTCACTGAAGCTTTCTTT
j_gene: TRBJ1-1; abundance: NA; d_gene: TRBD1; v_gene: TRBV19; CDR3aa: CASTWDRLNTEAFF; CDR3nt: TGTGCCAGCACCTGGGACAGGCTGAACACTGAAGCTTTCTTT
j_gene: TRBJ2-5; abundance: NA; d_gene: TRBD2; v_gene: TRBV9; CDR3aa: CASSPLAGGGETQYF; CDR3nt: TGTGCCAGCAGCCCCCTAGCGGGGGGAGGAGAGACCCAGTACTTC
j_gene: TRBJ1-1; abundance: once; d_gene: NA; v_gene: TRBV10-2; CDR3aa: CASRAETYTEAFF; CDR3nt: TGCGCCAGCAGGGCAGAGACTTACACTGAAGCTTTCTTT
j_gene: TRBJ1-5; abundance: NA; d_gene: NA; v_gene: TRBV27; CDR3aa: CASSLWGGQPQHF; CDR3nt: TGTGCCAGCAGTTTATGGGGGGGACAGCCCCAGCATTTT
j_gene: TRBJ2-3; abundance: NA; d_gene: NA; v_gene: TRBV27; CDR3aa: CASSLERTDTQYF; CDR3nt: TGTGCCAGCAGTTTAGAGCGCACAGATACGCAGTATTTT
j_gene: TRBJ1-4; abundance: NA; d_gene: TRBD1; v_gene: TRBV4-3; CDR3aa: CASSQGDRGGVNEKLFF; CDR3nt: TGCGCCAGCAGCCAAGGGGACAGGGGAGGGGTTAATGAAAAACTGTTTTTT
j_gene: TRBJ1-2; abundance: NA; d_gene: NA; v_gene: TRBV9; CDR3aa: CASSVGAGYTF; CDR3nt: TGTGCCAGCAGCGTAGGGGCGGGCTACACCTTC
j_gene: TRBJ2-1; abundance: NA; d_gene: TRBD2; v_gene: TRBV6-5; CDR3aa: CATRLAEHSYNEQFF; CDR3nt: TGTGCCACCCGACTAGCGGAACACTCCTACAATGAGCAGTTCTTC
j_gene: TRBJ2-7; abundance: few; d_gene: NA; v_gene: TRBV6-5; CDR3aa: CASSRQNGEQYF; CDR3nt: TGTGCCAGCAGCCGACAGAACGGCGAGCAGTACTTC
j_gene: TRBJ2-3; abundance: NA; d_gene: TRBD1; v_gene: TRBV27; CDR3aa: CASSLGTGGRDTQYF; CDR3nt: TGTGCCAGCAGTTTAGGGACAGGGGGCAGAGATACGCAGTATTTT
j_gene: TRBJ2-1; abundance: NA; d_gene: NA; v_gene: TRBV10-1; CDR3aa: CASESFYNEQFF; CDR3nt: TGCGCCAGCGAAAGCTTCTACAATGAGCAGTTCTTC
j_gene: TRBJ2-1; abundance: NA; d_gene: TRBD2; v_gene: TRBV5-1; CDR3aa: CASSQDSGSLYNEQFF; CDR3nt: TGCGCCAGCAGCCAAGATAGCGGGAGTCTGTACAATGAGCAGTTCTTC
j_gene: TRBJ1-1; abundance: NA; d_gene: TRBD1; v_gene: TRBV11-2; CDR3aa: CASRGQGRTEAFF; CDR3nt: TGTGCCAGCCGGGGACAGGGGAGAACTGAAGCTTTCTTT
j_gene: TRBJ1-1; abundance: few; d_gene: TRBD1; v_gene: TRBV18; CDR3aa: CASSPGQGRNTEAFF; CDR3nt: TGTGCCAGCTCACCGGGACAGGGAAGAAACACTGAAGCTTTCTTT
j_gene: TRBJ1-1; abundance: NA; d_gene: NA; v_gene: TRBV7-9; CDR3aa: CASSRQVMNTEAFF; CDR3nt: TGTGCCAGCAGCCGGCAGGTTATGAACACTGAAGCTTTCTTT
j_gene: TRBJ2-4; abundance: NA; d_gene: TRBD2; v_gene: TRBV7-2; CDR3aa: CASSSGGGAGNIQYF; CDR3nt: TGTGCCAGCAGCTCCGGCGGGGGGGCCGGAAACATTCAGTACTTC